These 8 T cell receptor beta chains were all obtained from the same sample, sequenced in a study of blood T cell repertoires in COVID-19. The repertoire was sequenced with immunoSEQ multiplex PCR; TCRdb's copy has only in-frame clones and lacks some. This sample has 87,000 or so clones, with 90% found just once. What was sequenced was peripheral blood. These receptors came from a man aged 18-30 years with COVID-19, enrolled during active disease.

The count of this clone is one. The chain carries TRBV5-1 and TRBJ2-2; 8 bases match TRBD2. CDR1 is SGHRS, CDR2 YFSETQ, per germline. V trimming: 4 bases; J trimming: 1 base; junction bases outside the gene matches: 3. The CDR3 contains 15 residues. This CDR3 is CASSDTSGNTGELFF. CDR3 DNA sequence: TGCGCCAGCAGCGACACTAGCGGGAACACCGGGGAGCTGTTTTTT.

V usage is TRBV5-6 and J usage is TRBJ2-5; the D gene is possibly TRBD2 (6 bases). CDR3 length equals 12 residues. The V gene's germline CDR1 is SGHDT and CDR2 YYEEEE. The V end lost 4 bases, the J end lost 4 bases, and 8 bases lay between the germline ends. The CDR3 loop is CASSGTGETQYF. The DNA for the CDR3 is TGTGCCAGCAGCGGGACTGGAGAGACCCAGTACTTC.

V usage is TRBV27 and J usage is TRBJ1-4; D is uncertain. Trimming cost V 2 bases and J 5 bases, with 12 bases left between them. Germline V gene sequence: CDR1 MNHEY, CDR2 SMNVEV (reference sequence). This CDR3 contains 15 residues. This CDR3 is CASSLGLFENEKLFF. The CDR3 DNA is TGTGCCAGCAGTTTAGGGCTTTTCGAAAATGAAAAACTGTTTTTT.

This clone was detected only a few times. This chain uses TRBV5-1 with TRBJ2-3, with D tentatively TRBD2 (6 bases). This CDR3 is built from 13 residues. Per the germline V gene, CDR1 is SGHRS and CDR2 is YFSETQ. V lost 5 bases, J lost 5 bases, and 12 bases lay in between. The CDR3, as DNA: TGCGCCAGCAGGGGACTCCTCGGAGATACGCAGTATTTT. Residues: CASRGLLGDTQYF.

This chain uses TRBV5-4 with TRBJ1-6, with no clear D. The CDR3 spans 13 residues. CDR1 is SGHNT and CDR2 is YYREEE in the germline V gene (reference sequence). V lost 1 base to trimming and J lost 9 bases, with 8 bases between them. CDR3 nucleotides: TGTGCCAGCAGCTTGTATCTCGGTTCACCCCTCCACTTT. Translating it yields CASSLYLGSPLHF.

The J gene is TRBJ2-7, the V gene TRBV6-2 or TRBV6-3; 7 nucleotides align to TRBD2. The CDR3 totals 13 residues. V was clipped by 6 bases and J by 2 bases; unmatched bases: 4. Germline V CDR1 and CDR2: MNHEY, SVGEGT. The CDR3 nucleotides read TGTGCCAGCAGCAAGCGGGAACCCTACGAGCAGTACTTC. It translates to CASSKREPYEQYF.

The chain joins TRBV2 to TRBJ1-1, with 7 positions matching TRBD1. The CDR3 sequence is 12 residues long. From germline, CDR1 is SNHLY and CDR2 FYNNEI. Trimming removed 10 bases from V and 5 bases from J; junction bases left unmatched: 7. The CDR3 sequence: CATRGRLTEAFF. The CDR3 nucleotides are TGTGCCACCAGGGGGAGGTTGACTGAAGCTTTCTTT.

The CDR3 sequence: CASSYGGRTEAFF. In DNA, the CDR3 is TGTGCCAGCAGTTACGGGGGACGCACTGAAGCTTTCTTT. This chain links TRBV27 with TRBJ1-1, with D possibly matching TRBD1 (5 bases). Trimming removed 4 bases from V and 4 bases from J, with 10 bases in between. The CDR3 extends over 13 amino acids. CDR1 and CDR2 (germline): MNHEY, SMNVEV (reference sequence).